The 30 T cell receptor beta chains below were found in one sample sequenced in a study of OX40 agonist ivuxolimab in advanced cancers. Profiling relied on immunoSEQ multiplex PCR, and the TCRdb table lists in-frame clones only, not all of them. The sample carries about 68,000 clones, approximately 81% recorded once. The source material was CD4+ or CD8+ T cells sorted from blood, sampled in a trial of the OX40 agonist ivuxolimab. These receptors came from an adult with an advanced solid tumor such as melanoma, head and neck, liver or kidney cancer.

The chain combines TRBV10-1 with TRBJ2-2; 7 bases match TRBD1. The CDR3 has 15 residues. Germline V gene lookup returns CDR1 WNHNN and CDR2 SYGVQD (reference sequence). The V segment lost 4 bases and the J segment 4 bases; nucleotides outside the gene matches: 6. CDR3 nucleotides: TGCGCCAGCAGTGGACAGGGATGGAGCACCGGGGAGCTGTTTTTT. The encoded protein is CASSGQGWSTGELFF.

J is TRBJ1-5 and V is TRBV6-5, with D unresolved. CDR3 length equals 14 residues. Trimming took 6 bases from V and 7 from J, leaving 16 bases between them. CDR1 is MNHEY and CDR2 is SVGAGI in the germline V gene. The CDR3 sequence: CASSLNGVGQPQHF. The CDR3, as DNA: TGTGCCAGCAGCCTAAACGGGGTCGGGCAGCCCCAGCATTTT.

V gene TRBV6-5 combines with J gene TRBJ1-4; a weak D match, TRBD1 (6 bases). Trimming cost V 6 bases and J 5 bases, with 7 bases left between them. The germline gives CDR1 MNHEY, CDR2 SVGAGI. The CDR3 covers 12 residues. The CDR3 is CASRGGNEKLFF. The CDR3 nucleotides read TGTGCCAGCAGAGGGGGGAATGAAAAACTGTTTTTT.

The chain has TRBV6-5 and TRBJ2-7, with 10 bases fitting TRBD1. The germline V gene has CDR1 MNHEY and CDR2 SVGAGI. Trimming at V came to 8 bases and at J to 1 base, leaving 8 bases not matched to a gene. CDR3 size: 15 residues. CDR3 DNA sequence: TGTGCCAGCGGTGCCCTGGGACAGGGGTCCTACGAGCAGTACTTC. This gives the protein CASGALGQGSYEQYF.

The V call is TRBV7-2, the J call TRBJ2-7; tentative D call: TRBD1 (5 bases). Between the trimmed V and J ends, which lost 3 bases and 4 bases, there was a span of 10 bases. This CDR3 is 13 amino acids long. CDR1 is SGHTA, CDR2 FQGNSA, per germline. DNA of the CDR3: TGTGCCAGCAGCTTCTCAGACAGATACGAGCAGTACTTC. This gives the protein CASSFSDRYEQYF.

The chain joins TRBV6-5 to TRBJ1-2; the D is unclear. CDR3 size: 14 residues. The germline V and J ends were trimmed by 2 bases and 3 bases, with 10 bases remaining between them. Germline V lookup: CDR1 MNHEY, CDR2 SVGAGI. DNA for the CDR3: TGTGCCAGCAGTTACACGTACCTTGACTATGGCTACACCTTC. This codes for CASSYTYLDYGYTF.

There are a few counts of this clone. V usage is TRBV5-6 and J usage is TRBJ2-7; 11 positions match TRBD2. The CDR3 length is 15 residues. V lost 4 bases, J lost 2 bases, and 5 bases stayed unmatched. The germline gives CDR1 SGHDT, CDR2 YYEEEE. The CDR3 reads CASSVFSGGAYEQYF. The CDR3 coding sequence is TGTGCCAGCAGCGTTTTTAGCGGGGGGGCCTACGAGCAGTACTTC.

The chain employs TRBV6-1 and TRBJ2-5; D unclear. Trimming cost V 7 bases and J 2 bases, with 8 bases left between them. The length of the CDR3 is 12 residues. The germline V gene has CDR1 MNHNS and CDR2 SASEGT. CDR3 region: CASMGQQETQYF. CDR3 sequence (DNA): TGTGCCAGCATGGGCCAACAAGAGACCCAGTACTTC.

The count of this clone is one. The V gene is TRBV6-1, the J gene TRBJ1-2; 10 nucleotides match TRBD1. The CDR3 is made up of 13 amino acids. V lost 7 bases, J lost 6 bases, and 5 bases stayed unmatched. Germline CDR1 MNHNS, CDR2 SASEGT. The CDR3 sequence is CASTGTGVNGYTF. In DNA form, the CDR3 reads TGTGCCAGCACTGGGACAGGGGTTAATGGCTACACCTTC.

The rearrangement joins TRBV5-1 to TRBJ1-1; 8 positions match TRBD1. Germline V lookup: CDR1 SGHRS, CDR2 YFSETQ. This CDR3 has 16 residues. The V segment lost 0 bases and the J segment 1 base; nucleotides outside the gene matches: 5. The CDR3 DNA reads TGCGCCAGCAGCTTGGTCCAGGGGGCGACGAACACTGAAGCTTTCTTT. Its translation is CASSLVQGATNTEAFF.

The chain links TRBV7-8 to TRBJ2-7, with no clear D. The germline CDR1 and CDR2 sequences are SGHVS and FQNEAQ. CDR3 length equals 14 residues. The V and J ends lost 5 bases and 5 bases respectively, with 16 bases between them. The CDR3 reads CASSRPIGRHEQYF. The CDR3 DNA is TGTGCCAGCAGCCGCCCCATAGGGCGCCACGAGCAGTACTTC.

This chain connects TRBV6-6 to TRBJ1-2; tentative D call: TRBD1 (6 bases). Per the germline V gene, CDR1 is MNHNY and CDR2 is SVGAGI (reference sequence). The CDR3 contains 13 residues. Trimming removed 4 bases at V and 3 bases at J, with 9 bases between. The CDR3 sequence: CASSSGAYYGYTF. The CDR3 bases are TGTGCCAGCAGTTCAGGGGCCTACTATGGCTACACCTTC.

The chain has TRBV7-9 and TRBJ2-7; D gene unclear. Trimming removed 3 bases from V and 0 bases from J, with 6 bases in between. Germline CDR1 SEHNR, CDR2 FQNEAQ (reference sequence). This CDR3 is built from 13 residues. Written as DNA, the CDR3 is TGTGCCAGCAGCTTGCCGTCCTCCTACGAGCAGTACTTC. Protein product: CASSLPSSYEQYF.

V and J are TRBV27 and TRBJ1-5, with a possible D match to TRBD1 (6 bases). CDR1 MNHEY and CDR2 SMNVEV come from the germline V gene (reference sequence). V lost 5 bases to trimming and J lost 0 bases, with 20 bases between them. The CDR3 has 18 residues. The CDR3 loop is CASSPSRTAWASNQPQHF. CDR3 bases: TGTGCCAGCAGTCCGTCCCGGACAGCCTGGGCTAGCAATCAGCCCCAGCATTTT.

The chain recombines TRBV7-9 with TRBJ1-1; no definite D call. Trimming cost V 3 bases and J 1 base, with 6 bases left between them. Looked up from germline, CDR1 is SEHNR and CDR2 is FQNEAQ (reference sequence). The CDR3 consists of 13 residues. CDR3 sequence reads: CASSFAENTEAFF. For the CDR3, the DNA is TGTGCCAGCAGCTTTGCGGAGAACACTGAAGCTTTCTTT.

The V gene is TRBV29-1, the J gene TRBJ1-1; 11 nucleotides agree with TRBD1. V lost 3 bases, J lost 4 bases, and 4 bases stayed unmatched. There are 14 residues in the CDR3. The germline gives CDR1 SQVTM, CDR2 ANQGSEA. In nucleotides, the CDR3 is TGCAGCGTTGAGACCGGGACAGGGGGCACTGAAGCTTTCTTT. Its protein product is CSVETGTGGTEAFF.

V usage is TRBV5-1 and J usage is TRBJ1-2; 11 nucleotides line up with TRBD1. CDR3 size: 15 residues. Germline V gives CDR1 SGHRS, CDR2 YFSETQ. Trimming took 3 bases from V and 7 from J; bases not matched to a gene: 8. In nucleotides, the CDR3 is TGCGCCAGCAGCTATGACGGACAGGGGGCGTCTGGCTACACCTTC. Protein: CASSYDGQGASGYTF.

DNA for the CDR3: TGCGCCAGCAGTATGGAAGCGGGAGCGACGATTCTCACCGGGGAGCTGTTTTTT. Its protein is CASSMEAGATILTGELFF. The chain joins TRBV5-1 to TRBJ2-2; 8 bases are shared with TRBD2. Unmatched junction bases numbered 16, after V lost 5 bases and J lost 4 bases. CDR1 SGHRS and CDR2 YFSETQ come from the germline V gene. The CDR3 has 18 residues.

J is TRBJ2-5 and V is TRBV6-6; possible D gene TRBD1, 6 bases. CDR1 MNHNY and CDR2 SVGAGI come from the germline V gene (reference sequence). V lost 6 bases and J lost 7, with 24 bases in between. This CDR3 spans 16 amino acids. This CDR3 reads CASSHVPGQKAVTQYF. As DNA, the CDR3 is TGTGCCAGCAGCCACGTTCCGGGACAAAAAGCTGTGACCCAGTACTTC.

The V and J genes are TRBV11-2 and TRBJ1-3, with a possible D match to TRBD1 (5 bases). V lost 1 base to trimming and J lost 5 bases, with 15 bases between them. This CDR3 is built from 16 residues. The germline V gene encodes CDR1 SGHAT and CDR2 FQNNGV. CDR3 loop: CASSLAMGTVRNTIYF. In nucleotides, the CDR3 is TGTGCCAGCAGCTTAGCGATGGGGACCGTGAGAAACACCATATATTTT.

The CDR3 coding sequence is TGCAGCCTCCCCCGCGGGACAGCATTTAGCAATCAGCCCCAGCATTTT. Its protein product is CSLPRGTAFSNQPQHF. The genes are TRBV29-1 and TRBJ1-5, with 7 bases matching TRBD1. V lost 8 bases to trimming and J lost 0 bases; unmatched junction nucleotides: 13. The CDR3 is 16 amino acids. The germline V gene has CDR1 SQVTM and CDR2 ANQGSEA.

The chain recombines TRBV7-8 with TRBJ1-1, with D uncertain. V lost 7 bases and J lost 5, with 23 bases in between. The CDR3 sequence is 16 residues long. CDR1 and CDR2 (germline): SGHVS, FQNEAQ. This CDR3 reads CASTIGPLGATTEAFF. The CDR3 region has the DNA TGTGCCAGCACGATCGGCCCCCTTGGCGCAACGACTGAAGCTTTCTTT.

The J gene is TRBJ2-3, the V gene TRBV7-9; TRBD2 matches 9 bases. Germline CDR1 reads SEHNR; CDR2 reads FQNEAQ (reference sequence). This CDR3 is built from 16 residues. V was pared by 6 bases and J by 0 bases, with 7 bases of the junction left unmatched. The CDR3: CASRLNSGSSTDTQYF. The CDR3 nucleotides are TGTGCCAGCAGGCTAAATAGCGGGAGTAGCACAGATACGCAGTATTTT.

In its sample, this clone was seen a few times. DNA of the CDR3: TGTGCCAGCAGCATTAGGTCCTCTAATGAAAAACTGTTTTTT. It encodes CASSIRSSNEKLFF. This rearrangement joins TRBV5-4 to TRBJ1-4; D ambiguous. Germline assignment: CDR1 SGHNT and CDR2 YYREEE (reference sequence). The CDR3 loop spans 14 amino acids. Trimming removed 4 bases from V and 3 bases from J, with 10 bases in between. The complete variable domain, with remaining parts taken from reference TRBV5-4 and TRBJ1-4, reads ETGVTQSPTHLIKTRGQQVTLRCSSQSGHNTVSWYQQALGQGPQFIFQYYREEENGRGNFPPRFSGLQFPNYSSELNVNALELDDSALYLCASSIRSSNEKLFFGSGTQLSVL.

V usage is TRBV6-4 and J usage is TRBJ2-7; 13 nucleotides line up with TRBD2. Germline-derived CDR1 and CDR2 are MRHNA and SNTAGT. This CDR3 spans 18 amino acids. The V gene end was trimmed by 3 bases and the J gene end by 5 bases; junction bases not matched to a gene: 13. The CDR3 region is CASSEYTSGGALWHEQYF. The CDR3 DNA reads TGTGCCAGCAGTGAGTACACTAGCGGGGGGGCCCTATGGCACGAGCAGTACTTC.

The chain employs TRBV9 and TRBJ1-4; D is unclear. The germline V gene encodes CDR1 SGDLS and CDR2 YYNGEE. The CDR3 covers 14 residues. Trimming left V 2 bases short and J 0 bases short, with 5 bases between. As DNA, the CDR3 is TGTGCCAGCAGCGTCCAACCAACTAATGAAAAACTGTTTTTT. Encoded protein: CASSVQPTNEKLFF.

This sequence joins TRBV18 and TRBJ1-1; D is unresolved. The CDR3 totals 13 residues. Between the trimmed V and J ends, which lost 3 bases and 1 base, there was a span of 6 bases. Germline values: CDR1 KGHSH, CDR2 LQKENI. In DNA form, the CDR3 reads TGTGCCAGCTCACCCCGCGAGAACACTGAAGCTTTCTTT. The encoded protein is CASSPRENTEAFF.

This clone showed up just once. CDR3 loop: CASSLTDIGYTTDTQYF. DNA for the CDR3: TGTGCCAGCAGCTTGACTGACATTGGCTACACCACAGATACGCAGTATTTT. V gene TRBV5-8 combines with J gene TRBJ2-3; no clear D gene. The length of the CDR3 is 17 residues. From germline, CDR1 is SGHTS and CDR2 YDEGEE. V lost 1 base and J lost 2, with 17 bases in between. The full variable domain, in which reference TRBV5-8 and TRBJ2-3 provide the parts outside the CDR3, is EAGVTQSPTHLIKTRGQQATLRCSPISGHTSVYWYQQALGLGLQFLLWYDEGEERNRGNFPPRFSGRQFPNYSSELNVNALELEDSALYLCASSLTDIGYTTDTQYFGPGTRLTVL.

This chain joins TRBV9 and TRBJ1-2; 9 bases match TRBD1. Germline V lookup: CDR1 SGDLS, CDR2 YYNGEE. The CDR3 spans 14 residues. The V gene end was trimmed by 3 bases and the J gene end by 6 bases; junction bases not matched to a gene: 6. In DNA form, the CDR3 reads TGTGCCAGCAGCGGAACCGGGACAGGGAATGGCTACACCTTC. Translated, it gives CASSGTGTGNGYTF.

The chain links TRBV4-1 to TRBJ1-2; tentatively, D is TRBD1 (5 bases). The CDR3 is made up of 14 amino acids. The V gene's germline CDR1 is MGHRA and CDR2 YSYEKL. V dropped 7 bases and J dropped 5 bases, with 17 bases sitting between them. The CDR3 protein is CASTPAGTAYGYTF. In DNA form, the CDR3 reads TGCGCCAGCACCCCCGCAGGGACCGCTTATGGCTACACCTTC.